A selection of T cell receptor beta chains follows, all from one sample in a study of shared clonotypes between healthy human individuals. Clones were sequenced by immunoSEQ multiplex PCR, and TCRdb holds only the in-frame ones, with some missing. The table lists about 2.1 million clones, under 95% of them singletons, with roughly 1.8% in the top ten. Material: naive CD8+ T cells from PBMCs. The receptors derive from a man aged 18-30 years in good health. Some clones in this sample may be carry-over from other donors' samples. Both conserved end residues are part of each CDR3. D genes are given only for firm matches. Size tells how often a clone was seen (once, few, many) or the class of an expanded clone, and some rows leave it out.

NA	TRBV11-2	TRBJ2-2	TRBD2	TGTGCCAGCAGCACGCGAGCGGGGCCGAACACCGGGGAGCTGTTTTTT	CASSTRAGPNTGELFF
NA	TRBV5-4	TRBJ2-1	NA	TGTGCCAGCAGCACACCCTCGCTAGCGCCTCAATACAATGAGCAGTTCTTC	CASSTPSLAPQYNEQFF
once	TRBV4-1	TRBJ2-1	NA	TGCGCCAGCAGCCAAGATGGGGGGAAGAGCTCCTACAATGAGCAGTTCTTC	CASSQDGGKSSYNEQFF
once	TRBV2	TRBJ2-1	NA	TGTGCCAACGGGTCGTCGACAGCCTACAATGAGCAGTTCTTC	CANGSSTAYNEQFF
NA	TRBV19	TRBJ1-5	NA	TGTGCCAGTAGTATGTTGTATAGCAATCAGCCCCAGCATTTT	CASSMLYSNQPQHF
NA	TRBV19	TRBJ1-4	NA	TGTGCCAGTAGTAAGGGCGGGGAGTGGACTAATGAAAAACTGTTTTTT	CASSKGGEWTNEKLFF
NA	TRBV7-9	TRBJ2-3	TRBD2	TGTGCCAGCAGCTTAGTTGCTCGACTAACTAGCGGGAGAGGTACGCAGTATTTT	CASSLVARLTSGRGTQYF
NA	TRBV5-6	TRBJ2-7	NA	TGTGCCAGCAGCTTGGGGGTCACTACCTACGAGCAGTACTTC	CASSLGVTTYEQYF
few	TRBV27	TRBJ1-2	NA	TGTGCCAGCAGTCCAGGGCCCTATGGCTACACCTTC	CASSPGPYGYTF
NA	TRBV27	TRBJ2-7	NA	TGTGCCAGCAGTCTCAACGGACTGTTTGTAACCTACGAGCAGTACTTC	CASSLNGLFVTYEQYF
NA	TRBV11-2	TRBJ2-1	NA	TGTGCCAGCAGCTTTTCTAAGCAGTTCTTC	CASSFSKQFF
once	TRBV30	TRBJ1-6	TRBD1	TGTGCCTTCTCAGGGGGGGATAATTCACCCCTCCACTTT	CAFSGGDNSPLHF
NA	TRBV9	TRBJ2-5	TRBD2	TGTGCCAGCAGCCCCAGGGGATTAGCGGGAGTTGAAGAGACCCAGTACTTC	CASSPRGLAGVEETQYF
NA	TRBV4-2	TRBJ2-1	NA	TGTGCCAGCAGACCGACGCCCGGCTCCTACAATGAGCAGTTCTTC	CASRPTPGSYNEQFF